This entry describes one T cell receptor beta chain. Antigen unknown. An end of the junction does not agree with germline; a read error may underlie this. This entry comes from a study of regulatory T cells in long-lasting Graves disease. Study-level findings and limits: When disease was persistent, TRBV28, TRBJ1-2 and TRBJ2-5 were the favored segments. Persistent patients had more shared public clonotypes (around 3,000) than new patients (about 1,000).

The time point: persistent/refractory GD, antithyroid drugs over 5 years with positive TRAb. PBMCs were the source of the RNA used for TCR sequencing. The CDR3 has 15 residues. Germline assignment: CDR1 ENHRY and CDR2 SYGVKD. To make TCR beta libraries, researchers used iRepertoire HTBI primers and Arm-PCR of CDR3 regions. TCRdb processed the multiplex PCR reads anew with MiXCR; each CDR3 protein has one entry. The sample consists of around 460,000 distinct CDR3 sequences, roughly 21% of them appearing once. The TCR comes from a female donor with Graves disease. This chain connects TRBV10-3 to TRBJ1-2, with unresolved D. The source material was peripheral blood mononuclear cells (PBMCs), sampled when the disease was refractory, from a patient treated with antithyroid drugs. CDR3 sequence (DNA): TGTGCCATCAGTGAGTCACAAGGGCCTAACTATGGCTGCACCTTC. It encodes CAISESQGPNYGCTF.